There are many counts of the clone carrying this TCR beta chain. Its specificity is not known. This entry belongs to a study of spatial heterogeneity in lung cancer. The study, taken as a whole, reports: Resection saw ubiquitous expanded tumor TCRs appear in blood more than follow-up did.

One entry per CDR3 protein results from TCRdb running MiXCR on the 5' RACE reads. The repertoire holds roughly 11,000 distinct CDR3 sequences, with more than 3% as singletons. As for time point: sample taken at primary tumor resection. Material for sequencing was whole RNA from tumor, nontumor lung or frozen PBMC, left unsorted. The CDR3 totals 14 residues. Germline V gene lookup returns CDR1 DFQATT and CDR2 SNEGSKA (reference sequence). Trimming removed 6 bases from V and 0 bases from J, with 12 bases in between. Here the sequenced sample was PBMCs, taken at surgery. The rearrangement links TRBV20-1 to TRBJ2-1; D perhaps matches TRBD2 (6 bases). The source is a female donor with early-stage non-small cell lung cancer. CDR3 nucleotides: TGCAGTGCCTCGGGACTCCACTCCTACAATGAGCAGTTCTTC. This codes for CSASGLHSYNEQFF.